This T cell receptor beta chain stems from a study of T cell repertoires in cytomegalovirus infection. Overall study: Public signatures in TCR beta pointed to CMV infection and matching HLA type.

Study-level points and caveats: HLA-C-restricted CMV-specific TCR beta clonotypes were dominant in the ex vivo response. Using cumulative public TCR beta family frequency, the authors identified those who carried CMV together with the relevant HLA.

TCRdb redid the calling of the reads with MiXCR, one entry per CDR3 protein. Of 450,000 to 550,000 distinct CDR3 sequences listed, more than 40% were seen once; the top ten hold approximately 40%. As for this clonotype: Its antigen is unidentified.

Germline V CDR1 and CDR2: MNHEY, SMNVEV (reference sequence). The CDR3 contains 13 residues. V trimming: 4 bases; J trimming: 10 bases; junction bases outside the gene matches: 3. This sample comprised cultured PBMCs, obtained from culture after CMV antigen stimulation. This chain uses TRBV27 with TRBJ1-6; 8 bases agree with TRBD1. This clonotype was sampled from a human donor in good health (CMV status not recorded). Some clones in this sample may be carry-over from other donors' samples. CDR3: CASSSSGGSPLHF. The CDR3 region has the DNA TGTGCCAGCAGTTCTTCAGGGGGCTCACCCCTCCACTTT.